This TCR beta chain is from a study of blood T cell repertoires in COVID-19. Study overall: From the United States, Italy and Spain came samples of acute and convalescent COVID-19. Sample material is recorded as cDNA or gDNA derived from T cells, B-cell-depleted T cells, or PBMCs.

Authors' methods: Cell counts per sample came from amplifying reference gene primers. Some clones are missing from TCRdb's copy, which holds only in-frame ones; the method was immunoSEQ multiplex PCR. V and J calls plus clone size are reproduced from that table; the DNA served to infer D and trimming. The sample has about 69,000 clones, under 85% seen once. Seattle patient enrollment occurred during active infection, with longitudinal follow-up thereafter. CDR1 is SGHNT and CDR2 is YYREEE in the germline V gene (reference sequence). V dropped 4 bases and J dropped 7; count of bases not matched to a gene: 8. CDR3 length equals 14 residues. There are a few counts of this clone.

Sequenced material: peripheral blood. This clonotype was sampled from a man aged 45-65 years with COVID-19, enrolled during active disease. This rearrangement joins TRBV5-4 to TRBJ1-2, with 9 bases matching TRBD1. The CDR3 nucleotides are TGTGCCAGCAGCCCGGACAGGGGCGGCCGTGGCTACACCTTC. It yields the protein CASSPDRGGRGYTF.